This TCR beta chain is drawn from a study of chemoradiotherapy in HPV16-positive cancers. Notes on the study in general: Non-HPV-specific T cells did not expand in tumors during treatment, whereas candidate HPV-specific clones and E7-related motifs did.

Germline V gives CDR1 LNHDA, CDR2 SQIVND (reference sequence). There are 15 residues in the CDR3. The V gene lost 3 bases and the J gene lost 4 bases, with 13 bases spanning the gap. Libraries were prepared by immunoSEQ multiplex PCR; TCRdb keeps only in-frame clonotypes and omits some of them. This sample has 6,500 or so clones, with around 89% found just once. Comments on this clone: Its antigen is as yet unknown.

Sequencing was performed on tumor tissue, taken from a patient who underwent chemoradiotherapy. The sequence came from a human donor with HPV-associated anogenital cancer. The rearrangement links TRBV19 to TRBJ1-5, with D unclear. The CDR3 reads CASSIQVRGNQPQHF. CDR3 in DNA: TGTGCCAGTAGTATTCAAGTGAGAGGGAATCAGCCCCAGCATTTT. The full variable domain, in which reference TRBV19 and TRBJ1-5 provide the parts outside the CDR3, is DGGITQSPKYLFRKEGQNVTLSCEQNLNHDAMYWYRQDPGQGLRLIYYSQIVNDFQKGDIAEGYSVSREKKESFPLTVTSAQKNPTAFYLCASSIQVRGNQPQHFGDGTRLSIL.